This TCR beta chain was profiled in a study of cytomegalovirus exposure and HLA in healthy donors. The PCR contained 60 Vbeta and 13 Jbeta primers. Profiling relied on immunoSEQ multiplex PCR, and the TCRdb table lists in-frame clones only, not all of them. The sample gives roughly 300,000 clones, approximately 90% of which show up once; 3% to 4% is in the top ten. Healthy bone marrow donors made up the donor group. General study points: When the data were analyzed later, several of the most significant clusters appeared to be linked to common viral pathogens. Some V segments could not be told apart, so they were left out, TRBV6-2 and TRBV6-3 among them.

As regards this clone: As yet, its antigen is unknown.

V lost 4 bases and J 0 bases, leaving 16 bases between the germline ends. Germline V gene data show CDR1 as SGDLS and CDR2 as YYNGEE. The CDR3 runs 17 residues. The clonotype was recovered from a man aged 40-50 years in good health and CMV-seropositive. The chain employs TRBV9 and TRBJ2-2; D might be TRBD1 (5 bases). The sample taken for sequencing was PBMCs. DNA of the CDR3: TGTGCCAGCAGCCCCGGGCAGGGCCGAACGAACACCGGGGAGCTGTTTTTT. As protein: CASSPGQGRTNTGELFF. Full variable domain (missing parts from reference TRBV9 and TRBJ2-2): DSGVTQTPKHLITATGQRVTLRCSPRSGDLSVYWYQQSLDQGLQFLIQYYNGEERAKGNILERFSAQQFPDLHSELNLSSLELGDSALYFCASSPGQGRTNTGELFFGEGSRLTVL.